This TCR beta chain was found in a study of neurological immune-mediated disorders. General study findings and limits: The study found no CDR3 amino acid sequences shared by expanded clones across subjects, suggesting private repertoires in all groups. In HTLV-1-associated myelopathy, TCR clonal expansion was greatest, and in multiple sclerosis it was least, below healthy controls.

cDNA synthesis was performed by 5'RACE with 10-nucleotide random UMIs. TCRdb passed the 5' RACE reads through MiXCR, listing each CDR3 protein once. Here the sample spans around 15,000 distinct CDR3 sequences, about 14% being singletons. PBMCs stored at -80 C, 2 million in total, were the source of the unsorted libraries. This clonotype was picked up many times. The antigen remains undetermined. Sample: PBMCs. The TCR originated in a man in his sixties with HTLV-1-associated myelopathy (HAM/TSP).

This chain's CDR3 is CASSLVGSRDTEAFF. The CDR3 bases are TGTGCCAGCAGCTTAGTAGGCTCACGGGACACTGAAGCTTTCTTT. The chain uses TRBV7-9 and TRBJ1-1; D is unclear. This CDR3 contains 15 residues. Germline V gene sequence: CDR1 SEHNR, CDR2 FQNEAQ (reference sequence). V dropped 1 base and J dropped 3 bases, with 12 bases sitting between them.